Included here is one T cell receptor (beta chain) sequence, with context. Profiling relied on immunoSEQ multiplex PCR, and the TCRdb table lists in-frame clones only, not all of them. The sample lists 100,000 to 120,000 clones, approximately 84% occurring once. This record belongs to a study of control samples from healthy donors and cancer patients. The germline V gene encodes CDR1 SEHNR and CDR2 FQNEAQ (reference sequence). Trimming took 5 bases from V and 8 from J; bases not matched to a gene: 13. The CDR3 has 15 amino acids. The specimen sequenced was blood. The rearrangement joins TRBV7-9 to TRBJ1-2, with 8 bases lining up with TRBD1. The TCR originated in a man younger than 30 in good health. For the CDR3, the DNA is TGTGCCAGCAGCGCCGGACGAGGGAACAGGGGGGGCTACACCTTC. This encodes CASSAGRGNRGGYTF.